This TCR beta chain comes out of a study of blood T cell repertoires in COVID-19. Study-wide background: Spain, Italy and the United States supplied samples that represented acute and convalescent COVID-19. The cDNA or gDNA used as material had been derived from T cells, B-cell-depleted T cells, or PBMCs.

On this clone itself: A junction end diverges from the germline sequence, so it may reflect a read error.

Under the authors' procedure: Researchers report that nucleated cell counts were estimated from reference gene primer amplification. Produced via immunoSEQ multiplex PCR; TCRdb's table is partial and in-frame only. V, J and clone size are those of that table, while D and trimming were read from the DNA. The table includes 100,000 to 150,000 clones, approximately 90% detected once. This CDR3 is 11 amino acids long. The germline V gene encodes CDR1 GTSNPN and CDR2 SVGIG (reference sequence). The sequence derives from a man in his 70s with active COVID-19. The chain uses TRBV30 and TRBJ1-2; 7 bases agree with TRBD1. Material for sequencing was peripheral blood. The CDR3 region has the DNA TGTGCCTGGTCCTTAAGAGGGGGCTGCACCTTC. Translating gives CAWSLRGGCTF.